These 13 T cell receptor beta chains were all obtained from the same sample, sequenced in a study of blood T cells in healthy people across ages. Alongside a J-beta primer mix, a sample-barcoded 5' primer served in a second PCR lasting roughly 7 to 11 cycles. TCRdb reprocessed the 5' RACE reads with MiXCR, giving one entry per CDR3 protein. Found here are around 500,000 distinct CDR3 sequences, 47% of them singletons; the top ten hold about 22%. Sequenced input: blood. All receptors come from a man at least 80 years old in good health.

The rearrangement uses TRBV24-1 and TRBJ2-2; D tentatively fits TRBD1 or TRBD2 (5 bases each). V lost 3 bases and J 2 bases, leaving 9 bases between the germline ends. This CDR3 spans 15 amino acids. CDR1 and CDR2 (germline): KGHDR, SFDVKD. The CDR3 sequence is CATSDKGPNTGELFF. Here the CDR3 DNA reads TGTGCCACCAGTGATAAGGGACCCAACACCGGGGAGCTGTTTTTT.

There are many counts of this clonotype. The chain joins TRBV6-6 to TRBJ2-7; 8 nucleotides align to TRBD1. Per the germline V gene, CDR1 is MNHNY and CDR2 is SVGAGI (reference sequence). V lost 8 bases, J lost 2 bases, and 11 bases stayed unmatched. There are 15 residues in the CDR3. Here the CDR3 DNA reads TGTGCCAGCGGACTCCGGGACAGGAGGGCCTACGAGCAGTACTTC. Translation: CASGLRDRRAYEQYF.

This clonotype was detected many times. V gene TRBV6-5 combines with J gene TRBJ1-2; no reliable D call. Germline V gene data show CDR1 as MNHEY and CDR2 as SVGAGI. The length of the CDR3 is 13 residues. V was shortened by 2 bases and J by 6 bases, with 10 bases between the two germline ends. The CDR3 region has the DNA TGTGCCAGCAGTTACGGAAGTCGGGATGGCTACACCTTC. It specifies CASSYGSRDGYTF.

The chain is built from TRBV9 and TRBJ2-7, with 10 nucleotides matching TRBD2. From germline, CDR1 is SGDLS and CDR2 YYNGEE. After removal of 0 bases from V and 4 bases from J, the junction contained 4 bases not matched to a gene. This CDR3 comprises 15 residues. CDR3 coding DNA: TGTGCCAGCAGCGTAGAGGCTAGCGGGAGTTACGAGCAGTACTTC. Translation gives CASSVEASGSYEQYF.

The chain is built from TRBV6-5 and TRBJ2-5; D unresolved. Germline loops: CDR1 MNHEY, CDR2 SVGAGI. Trimming removed 5 bases from V and 5 bases from J, with 12 bases in between. CDR3 length: 13 amino acids. CDR3 in amino acids: CASSDGPRETQYF. The CDR3 bases are TGTGCCAGCAGTGACGGCCCCCGGGAGACCCAGTACTTC.

This rearrangement joins TRBV7-2 to TRBJ1-5; D perhaps matches TRBD1 (5 bases). The CDR3 covers 14 residues. Looked up from germline, CDR1 is SGHTA and CDR2 is FQGNSA. Deletions cut 5 bases from V and 6 bases from J, with 14 bases between. This CDR3 reads CASSLGPGRQPQHF. The CDR3 bases are TGTGCCAGCAGCCTGGGACCCGGACGTCAGCCCCAGCATTTT. The full variable domain, its missing parts supplied by reference TRBV7-2 and TRBJ1-5, is GAGVSQSPSNKVTEKGKDVELRCDPISGHTALYWYRQSLGQGLEFLIYFQGNSAPDKSGLPSDRFSAERTGGSVSTLTIQRTQQEDSAVYLCASSLGPGRQPQHFGDGTRLSIL.

Notes on this clonotype: One end of the junction fails to match germline, which may point to a read error. The CDR3 loop is CSARTSGGHPSSYNEQFF. For the CDR3, the DNA is TGTAGTGCCAGGACTAGCGGGGGGCACCCGAGCTCCTACAATGAGCAGTTCTTC. The chain has TRBV20-1 and TRBJ2-1; 14 bases fit TRBD2. CDR3 size: 18 residues. Germline V CDR1 and CDR2: DFQATT, SNEGSKA (reference sequence).

This chain connects TRBV6-5 to TRBJ2-5; D might be TRBD2 (5 bases). The CDR3 spans 15 residues. Germline V CDR1 and CDR2: MNHEY, SVGAGI. Deletions cut 0 bases from V and 6 bases from J, with 14 bases between. Here the CDR3 DNA reads TGTGCCAGCAGTTACTCAGGACTCCCGCCTAAGACCCAGTACTTC. It translates to CASSYSGLPPKTQYF.

The chain is built from TRBV3-1 and TRBJ2-3; 12 bases agree with TRBD1. The CDR3 extends over 16 amino acids. Germline V gene sequence: CDR1 LGHDT, CDR2 YNNKEL (reference sequence). The trim removed 0 bases at V and 8 bases at J, leaving 6 bases unmatched. The CDR3 sequence is CASSQDGTGGFSTQYF. The CDR3 DNA is TGTGCCAGCAGCCAAGACGGGACAGGGGGCTTTAGTACGCAGTATTTT.

There are a few counts of this clonotype. This chain connects TRBV20-1 to TRBJ2-1; D call uncertain. The CDR3 is made up of 14 amino acids. CDR1 and CDR2 (germline): DFQATT, SNEGSKA (reference sequence). The V end was cut by 3 bases, the J end by 7 bases, with 16 bases between. The DNA of the CDR3 is TGCAGTGCTAGTCCCTCCTTTAACTGGAATGAGCAGTTCTTC. It codes for CSASPSFNWNEQFF.

The V call is TRBV20-1, the J call TRBJ2-4; possibly TRBD1 for D (5 bases). Judging by the DNA end, TRBJ2-5 fits better; the J call may be wrong. The CDR3 totals 13 residues. Germline V gene sequence: CDR1 DFQATT, CDR2 SNEGSKA (reference sequence). The CDR3 is CSARDQGSETQYF. The DNA of the CDR3 is TGCAGTGCTAGAGATCAGGGTAGTGAGACCCAGTACTTC.

J is TRBJ1-6 and V is TRBV5-1, with 9 bases lining up with TRBD1. V dropped 5 bases and J dropped 7; count of bases not matched to a gene: 4. The germline CDR1 and CDR2 sequences are SGHRS and YFSETQ. The CDR3 consists of 14 residues. This CDR3 is CASRWTGENSPLHF. Here the CDR3 DNA reads TGCGCCAGCAGATGGACAGGGGAGAATTCACCCCTCCACTTT. Looking up the rest from reference TRBV5-1 and TRBJ1-6 gives the full variable domain: KAGVTQTPRYLIKTRGQQVTLSCSPISGHRSVSWYQQTPGQGLQFLFEYFSETQRNKGNFPGRFSGRQFSNSRSEMNVSTLELGDSALYLCASRWTGENSPLHFGNGTRLTVT.

The sample holds many counts of this clonotype. The genes are TRBV6-5 and TRBJ2-5; no definite D call. V lost 0 bases and J 5 bases, leaving 10 bases between the germline ends. The CDR3 has 14 residues. CDR1 and CDR2 from the germline V gene are MNHEY and SVGAGI. The CDR3, as DNA: TGTGCCAGCAGTTACTCGTCGCCGTTTGAGACCCAGTACTTC. It codes for CASSYSSPFETQYF.